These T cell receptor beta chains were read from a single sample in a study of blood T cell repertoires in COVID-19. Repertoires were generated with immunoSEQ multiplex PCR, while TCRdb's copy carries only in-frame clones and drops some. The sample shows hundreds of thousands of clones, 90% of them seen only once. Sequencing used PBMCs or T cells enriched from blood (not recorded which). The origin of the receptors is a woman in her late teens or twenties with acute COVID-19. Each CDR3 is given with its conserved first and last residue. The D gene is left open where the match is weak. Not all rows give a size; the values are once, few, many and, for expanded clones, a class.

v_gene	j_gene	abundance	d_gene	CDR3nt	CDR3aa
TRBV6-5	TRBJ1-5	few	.	TGTGCCAGCACCTCACAGGGATATGGCAATCAGCCCCAGCATTTT	CASTSQGYGNQPQHF
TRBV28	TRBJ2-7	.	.	TGTGCCAGCAGTTTAAATTCCCTCTACGAGCAGTACTTC	CASSLNSLYEQYF
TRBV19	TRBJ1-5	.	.	TGTGCCTCAGGTGATGATAGCAATCAGCCCCAGCATTTT	CASGDDSNQPQHF
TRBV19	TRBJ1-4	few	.	TGTGCCAGTAGAGACTTCCCGGGGGAAAAACTGTTTTTT	CASRDFPGEKLFF
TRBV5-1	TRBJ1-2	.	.	TGCGCCAGCAGGCCCGAGGAGGCCACCACCTATGGCTACACCTTC	CASRPEEATTYGYTF
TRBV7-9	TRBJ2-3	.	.	TGTGCCAGCAGGACGACAGCCACAGATACGCAGTATTTT	CASRTTATDTQYF
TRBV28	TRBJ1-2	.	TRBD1	TGTGCCAGCCACTCGGGAGACAGGGAATTCGACTATGGCTACACCTTC	CASHSGDREFDYGYTF
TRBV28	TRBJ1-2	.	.	TGTGCCAGCAGTTCAGTAGCGGGTGGCTACACCTTC	CASSSVAGGYTF
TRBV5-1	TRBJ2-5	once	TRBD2	TGCGCCAGCAGCCGCGGGGGGATCGAGACCCAGTACTTC	CASSRGGIETQYF
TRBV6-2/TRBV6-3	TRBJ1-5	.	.	TGTGCCAGCAGTTTTCGCGCTTATAGCAATCAGCCCCAGCATTTT	CASSFRAYSNQPQHF
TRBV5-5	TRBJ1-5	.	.	TGTGCCAGCAGCTTGCTAGTTAGCAATCAGCCCCAGCATTTT	CASSLLVSNQPQHF
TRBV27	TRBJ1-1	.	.	TGTGCCAGCAGTTTACTGCAGGGAAGGGCCACTGAAGCTTTCTTT	CASSLLQGRATEAFF
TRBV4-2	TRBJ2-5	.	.	TGTGCCAGCAGCCAAGAAGGAAGAGGAGAAGAGACCCAGTACTTC	CASSQEGRGEETQYF
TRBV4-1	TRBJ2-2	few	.	TGCGCCAGCAGCCAAGATTGGGGGCCAACGAACACCGGGGAGCTGTTTTTT	CASSQDWGPTNTGELFF
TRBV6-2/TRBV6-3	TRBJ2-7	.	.	TGTGCCAGCAGTTACGATCGGCAGGGCGTCCTCTACGAGCAGTACTTC	CASSYDRQGVLYEQYF
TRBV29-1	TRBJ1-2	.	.	TGCAGCGTATCAACCCGACTTGCCCGAAACTATGGCTACACCTTC	CSVSTRLARNYGYTF
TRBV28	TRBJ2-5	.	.	TGTGCCATTTCGGACAGCTCGCAAGAGACCCAGTACTTC	CAISDSSQETQYF
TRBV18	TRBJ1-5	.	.	TGTGCCAGCTCACCGGGCTCTGGGCAGCCCCAGCATTTT	CASSPGSGQPQHF
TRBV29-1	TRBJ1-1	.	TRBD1	TGCAGCGTTCTCAAACCCGAGGACAGGGAAGCTTTCTTT	CSVLKPEDREAFF
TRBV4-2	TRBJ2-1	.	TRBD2	TGTGCCAGCAGCCAAGCGACTAGCGGGAGAAGCTATGAGCAGTTCTTC	CASSQATSGRSYEQFF
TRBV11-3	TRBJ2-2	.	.	TGTGCCAGCAGCTTAAGGCAGGTTTACACCGGGGAGCTGTTTTTT	CASSLRQVYTGELFF
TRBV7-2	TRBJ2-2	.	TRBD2	TGTGCCAGCAGCTTCAACCGACTAGCGGCCACCGGGGAGCTGTTTTTT	CASSFNRLAATGELFF
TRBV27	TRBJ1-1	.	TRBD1	TGTGCCAGCAGTCTGAGACAGGGGACTAACACTGAAGCTTTCTTT	CASSLRQGTNTEAFF
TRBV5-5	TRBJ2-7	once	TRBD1	TGTGCCAGCAGCATAGGGACAGGGCCCATCTACGAGCAGTACTTC	CASSIGTGPIYEQYF
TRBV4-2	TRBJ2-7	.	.	TGTGCCAGCAGCCAAGGTAGCGTTCTCTACGAGCAGTACTTC	CASSQGSVLYEQYF
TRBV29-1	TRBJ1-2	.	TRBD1	TGCAGCGTAGAGGACAGGGGGTTTAGGGGCTACACCTTC	CSVEDRGFRGYTF
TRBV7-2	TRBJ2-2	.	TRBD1	TGTGCCAGCAGCCCCAGGGGGTCCCTGAACACCGGGGAGCTGTTTTTT	CASSPRGSLNTGELFF
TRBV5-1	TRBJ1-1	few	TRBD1	TGCGCCAGCAGCCCCGGACAGGGCCTGAACACTGAAGCTTTCTTT	CASSPGQGLNTEAFF
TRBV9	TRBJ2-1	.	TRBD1	TGTGCCAGCAGCGCCGGGACAGATCAAGCCTACAATGAGCAGTTCTTC	CASSAGTDQAYNEQFF
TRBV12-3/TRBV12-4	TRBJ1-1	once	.	TGTGCCAGCAGTTTCGTAATGAACACTGAAGCTTTCTTT	CASSFVMNTEAFF
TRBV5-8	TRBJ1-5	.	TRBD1	TGTGCCAGCAGCTTGGGGGACAGTTCACAGCCCCAGCATTTT	CASSLGDSSQPQHF
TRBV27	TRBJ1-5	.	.	TGTGCCAGCAGTTTATCTGGGACTGGGAGCAATCAGCCCCAGCATTTT	CASSLSGTGSNQPQHF
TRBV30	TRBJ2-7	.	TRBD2	TGTGCCTGGAGTCTAGCGGGCTATTCCTACGAGCAGTACTTC	CAWSLAGYSYEQYF
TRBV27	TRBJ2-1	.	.	TGTGCCAGCAGCAGACGGACAGTTTACAATGAGCAGTTCTTC	CASSRRTVYNEQFF
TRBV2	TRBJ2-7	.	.	TGTGCCAGCAGTTACAGCTCCTACGAGCAGTACTTC	CASSYSSYEQYF
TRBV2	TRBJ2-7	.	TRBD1	TGTGCCAGCATGGCAGGGGGCTTTTACGAGCAGTACTTC	CASMAGGFYEQYF
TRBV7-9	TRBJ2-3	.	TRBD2	TGTGCCAGCAGACGTCTAGCGGGACCCACAGATACGCAGTATTTT	CASRRLAGPTDTQYF
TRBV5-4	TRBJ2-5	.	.	TGTGCCAGCATCCCCAGACCGGGACAAGGGCAAGAGACCCAGTACTTC	CASIPRPGQGQETQYF
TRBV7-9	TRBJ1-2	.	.	TGTGCCAGCAGTCTAGGAACAGGGCTCTATGGCTACACCTTC	CASSLGTGLYGYTF
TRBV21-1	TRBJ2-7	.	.	TGTGCCAGCAGCTTTCGACTAGCGGGAGGATACGAGCAGTACTTC	CASSFRLAGGYEQYF
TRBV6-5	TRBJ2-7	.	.	TGTGCCAGCAGTTACGCAGGGAAGGAATACTACGAGCAGTACTTC	CASSYAGKEYYEQYF
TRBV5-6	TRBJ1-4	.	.	TGTGCCAGCGGGACGGCACAGGGAGTGGGTGAAAAACTGTTTTTT	CASGTAQGVGEKLFF
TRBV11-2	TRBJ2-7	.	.	TGTGCCAGCAGCTTAGGATCTAGTAGTGGAACAAATTCTCGCGAGCAGTACTTC	CASSLGSSSGTNSREQYF
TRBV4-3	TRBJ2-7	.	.	TGCGCCAGCAGCCAAGACAGGGTGGGCCACGAGCAGTACTTC	CASSQDRVGHEQYF
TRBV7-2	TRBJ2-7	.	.	TGTGCCAGCAGCTTAGCGGTTCCGGGGGCAGGGGGGACCTACGAGCAGTACTTC	CASSLAVPGAGGTYEQYF
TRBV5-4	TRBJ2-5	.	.	TGTGCCAGCAGCTTGGAGCGCGGAAGCCAAGAGACCCAGTACTTC	CASSLERGSQETQYF
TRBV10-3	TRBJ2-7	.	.	TGTGCCATCAGTGAGCTAGGACAACCATACGAGCAGTACTTC	CAISELGQPYEQYF
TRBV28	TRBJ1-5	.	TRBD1	TGTGCCAGCAGTTTAACGGGACAGGGCTATCAGCCCCAGCATTTT	CASSLTGQGYQPQHF
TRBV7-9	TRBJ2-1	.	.	TGTGCCAGCAGCTGGGGAGTAAACAATGAGCAGTTCTTC	CASSWGVNNEQFF
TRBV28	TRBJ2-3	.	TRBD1	TGTGCCAGCACTAAGGGACAGGGTAACAACCCCCGCACAGATACGCAGTATTTT	CASTKGQGNNPRTDTQYF
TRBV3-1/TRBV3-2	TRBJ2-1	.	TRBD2	TGTGCCAGCAGCCAAGGATCGGGAGGGGCGCGAAGTGAGCAGTTCTTC	CASSQGSGGARSEQFF
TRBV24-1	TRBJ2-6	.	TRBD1	TGTGCCACCAGTGAGAGGGGGCGCGGCTCTGGGGCCAACGTCCTGACTTTC	CATSERGRGSGANVLTF
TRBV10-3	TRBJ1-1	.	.	TGTGCCATCAGTGATGCTGCGAAAGCTTTCTTT	CAISDAAKAFF
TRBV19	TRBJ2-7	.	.	TGTGCCAGTAGTATACAGGGGCAGGGCTACGAGCAGTACTTC	CASSIQGQGYEQYF
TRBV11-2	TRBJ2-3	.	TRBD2	TGTGCCAGCATCCCTCTTAGCGGGAGGCGGGAAGATACGCAGTATTTT	CASIPLSGRREDTQYF
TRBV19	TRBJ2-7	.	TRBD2	TGTGCCAGTAGGGAAACCGGGACTAGCTCCTACGAGCAGTACTTC	CASRETGTSSYEQYF
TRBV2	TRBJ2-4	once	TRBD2	TGTGCCAGCAGTGAAAACCTCCCCGGGACTAGCGGAATCAAAAACATTCAGTACTTC	CASSENLPGTSGIKNIQYF